This T cell receptor beta chain is from a study of CD8+ T cells in alopecia areata. The germline V and J ends were trimmed by 5 bases and 0 bases, with 13 bases remaining between them. The CDR3 extends over 15 amino acids. CDR1 is SGHVS, CDR2 FQNEAQ, per germline. Alopecia areata patients provided lesional scalp punch biopsies and peripheral blood. In each case, RNA was isolated and then reverse transcribed into cDNA as the sequencing template. Clones were sequenced by immunoSEQ multiplex PCR, and TCRdb holds only the in-frame ones, with some missing. The sample yields roughly 97,000 clones, around 38% seen once.

The sample consisted of CD4+ T cells sorted from blood. The origin of this receptor is a human donor with alopecia areata. The chain combines TRBV7-8 with TRBJ1-1; weak D call: TRBD1 (6 bases). The CDR3 DNA reads TGTGCCAGCAGCCAAGGGGGGGACATGAACACTGAAGCTTTCTTT. Its protein is CASSQGGDMNTEAFF.